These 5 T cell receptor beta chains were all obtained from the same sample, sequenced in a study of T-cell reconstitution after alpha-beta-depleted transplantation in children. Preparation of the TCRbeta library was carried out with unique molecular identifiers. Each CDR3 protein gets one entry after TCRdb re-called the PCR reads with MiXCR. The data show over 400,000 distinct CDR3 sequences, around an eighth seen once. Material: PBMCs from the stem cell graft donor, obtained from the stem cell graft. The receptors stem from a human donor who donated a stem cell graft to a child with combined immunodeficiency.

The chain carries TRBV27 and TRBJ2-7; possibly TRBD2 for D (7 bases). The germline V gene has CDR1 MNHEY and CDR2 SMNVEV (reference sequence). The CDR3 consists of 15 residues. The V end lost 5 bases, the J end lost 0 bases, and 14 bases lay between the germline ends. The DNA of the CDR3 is TGTGCCAGCAGTCCCCAGAGGGGGGGCTCCTACGAGCAGTACTTC. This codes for CASSPQRGGSYEQYF.

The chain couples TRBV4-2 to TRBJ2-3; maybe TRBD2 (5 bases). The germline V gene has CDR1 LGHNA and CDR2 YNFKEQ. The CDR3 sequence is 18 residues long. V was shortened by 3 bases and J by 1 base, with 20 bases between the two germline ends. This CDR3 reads CASSQEDVSRMGTDTQYF. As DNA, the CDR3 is TGTGCCAGCAGCCAGGAGGACGTAAGCAGGATGGGCACAGATACGCAGTATTTT.

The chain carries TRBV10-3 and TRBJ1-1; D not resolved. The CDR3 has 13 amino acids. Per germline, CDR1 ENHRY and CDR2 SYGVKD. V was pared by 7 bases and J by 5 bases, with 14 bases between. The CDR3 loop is CAIKGSSGTEAFF. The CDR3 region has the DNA TGTGCCATCAAGGGCAGTTCAGGAACTGAAGCTTTCTTT.

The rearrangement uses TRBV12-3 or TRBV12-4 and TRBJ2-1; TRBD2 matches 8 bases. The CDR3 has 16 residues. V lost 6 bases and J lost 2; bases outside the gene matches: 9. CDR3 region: CASSRPGGGPYNEQFF. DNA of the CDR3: TGTGCCAGCAGCCGCCCCGGGGGGGGACCCTACAATGAGCAGTTCTTC.

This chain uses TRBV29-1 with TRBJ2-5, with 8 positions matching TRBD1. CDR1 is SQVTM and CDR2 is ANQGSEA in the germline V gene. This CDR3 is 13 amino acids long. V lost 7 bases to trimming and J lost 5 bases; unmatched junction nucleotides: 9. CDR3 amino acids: CSAKDRAGETQYF. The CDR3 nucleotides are TGCAGCGCAAAGGACAGGGCTGGTGAGACCCAGTACTTC.